This T cell receptor beta chain derives from a study of cytomegalovirus exposure and HLA in healthy donors. The PCR contained 60 Vbeta and 13 Jbeta primers. Assay used: immunoSEQ multiplex PCR; TCRdb lists only in-frame clones, some missing. Of approximately 40,000 clones listed, approximately 79% were seen once; the top ten hold roughly a tenth. Regarding the study as a whole: Rarity held for most TCR sequences, but there were some public TCRs that occurred in many donors.

On this clone: Its cognate antigen is unknown.

V lost 3 bases to trimming and J lost 3 bases, with 15 bases between them. CDR3 length equals 15 residues. Germline CDR1 SGHVS, CDR2 FQNEAQ. This clonotype originated in a woman between 18 and 29 years old in good health and CMV-seropositive. The chain joins TRBV7-8 to TRBJ2-7, with D perhaps TRBD2 (6 bases). Sequenced sample: PBMCs. CDR3 amino acids: CASSLGFTGDYEQYF. The CDR3 coding sequence is TGTGCCAGCAGCTTGGGGTTCACGGGGGACTACGAGCAGTACTTC. Variable domain in full (rest from reference TRBV7-8 and TRBJ2-7): GAGVSQSPRYKVAKRGQDVALRCDPISGHVSLFWYQQALGQGPEFLTYFQNEAQLDKSGLPSDRFFAERPEGSVSTLKIQRTQQEDSAVYLCASSLGFTGDYEQYFGPGTRLTVT.